This T cell receptor beta chain was found in a study of blood T cell repertoires in COVID-19. Study background: Donors in the United States, Italy and Spain gave samples during acute or convalescent COVID-19. PBMCs, B-cell-depleted T cells, or T cells were the source of the cDNA or gDNA that made up the material.

V dropped 2 bases and J dropped 4 bases, with 11 bases sitting between them. Germline V gene lookup returns CDR1 MNHNS and CDR2 SASEGT. The CDR3 is made up of 15 amino acids. There are a few counts of this clone. Methods used by the authors: It was from reference gene primer amplification that nucleated cell counts were estimated. This table comes from immunoSEQ multiplex PCR, and its TCRdb copy is limited to in-frame clones, with some not included. That table is the source of V, J and clone size, and D and trimming were worked out from the DNA. The table lists 55,000 to 70,000 clones, around nine tenths of them singletons.

The TCR comes from a man in his sixties or seventies with acute or convalescent COVID-19. The gene calls are TRBV6-1 and TRBJ2-2; D possibly corresponds to TRBD1 (5 bases). The sequenced sample was peripheral blood. The chain's CDR3 is CASSEMMGPTGELFF. The CDR3 nucleotides read TGTGCCAGCAGTGAAATGATGGGGCCCACCGGGGAGCTGTTTTTT.